Each of the 17 T cell receptor beta chains below was sequenced from the same sample in a study of OX40 agonist ivuxolimab in advanced cancers. Assay used: immunoSEQ multiplex PCR; TCRdb lists only in-frame clones, some missing. Of roughly 100,000 clones in the sample, approximately 90% were seen once. The specimen comprised CD4+ or CD8+ T cells sorted from blood, sampled in a trial of the OX40 agonist ivuxolimab. These receptors all stem from an adult with an advanced solid tumor such as melanoma, head and neck, liver or kidney cancer.

In its sample, this clone was seen once. V and J are TRBV28 and TRBJ1-5; TRBD1 aligns across 9 bases. The germline gives CDR1 MDHEN, CDR2 SYDVKM. The J segment lost 4 bases and the V segment lost 3 bases, leaving 4 bases of the junction unmatched. This CDR3 contains 15 residues. DNA for the CDR3: TGTGCCAGCAGTTTTGGACAGGGGCTAAATCAGCCCCAGCATTTT. The encoded protein is CASSFGQGLNQPQHF.

The V and J genes are TRBV7-3 and TRBJ2-2; D tentatively reads TRBD1 or TRBD2 (5 bases each). V dropped 2 bases and J dropped 1 base, with 14 bases sitting between them. Per the germline V gene, CDR1 is SGHTA and CDR2 is FQGTGA. CDR3 size: 17 residues. This chain's CDR3 is CASSLGPPGGNTGELFF. CDR3 bases: TGTGCCAGCAGCTTAGGACCCCCTGGGGGGAACACCGGGGAGCTGTTTTTT.

This clone was detected only once. This sequence joins TRBV18 and TRBJ2-1; D is unresolved. Germline V lookup: CDR1 KGHSH, CDR2 LQKENI. Trimming left V 2 bases short and J 5 bases short, with 7 bases between. The CDR3 has 13 amino acids. The CDR3 DNA reads TGTGCCAGCTCACCATCTGTCGACAATGAGCAGTTCTTC. Protein sequence: CASSPSVDNEQFF.

V gene TRBV6-5 combines with J gene TRBJ2-7; the D gene could be TRBD1 or TRBD2 (5 bases each). V gave up 3 bases and J gave up 2 bases, with 11 bases separating them. Germline CDR1 MNHEY, CDR2 SVGAGI. The CDR3 is 14 residues long. The CDR3 bases are TGTGCCAGCAGTTATAGCGCAGGGCCCTACGAGCAGTACTTC. Translation: CASSYSAGPYEQYF.

CDR3 region: CSARGTEGYTF. CDR3 DNA sequence: TGCAGTGCTAGAGGGACAGAGGGCTACACCTTC. The chain carries TRBV20-1 and TRBJ1-2; D is possibly TRBD1 (6 bases). This CDR3 spans 11 amino acids. V shed 1 base and J shed 8 bases, with 8 bases lying between them. The germline V gene encodes CDR1 DFQATT and CDR2 SNEGSKA (reference sequence).

This clone was seen just once. The chain has TRBV7-2 and TRBJ2-1; 9 bases are shared with TRBD1. The germline V gene has CDR1 SGHTA and CDR2 FQGNSA. The J segment lost 9 bases and the V segment lost 6 bases, leaving 3 bases of the junction unmatched. The CDR3 totals 12 residues. The CDR3 region is CASRSTGGEQFF. The CDR3 DNA is TGTGCCAGCAGATCGACAGGGGGTGAGCAGTTCTTC. Complete variable domain (other parts from reference TRBV7-2 and TRBJ2-1): GAGVSQSPSNKVTEKGKDVELRCDPISGHTALYWYRQSLGQGLEFLIYFQGNSAPDKSGLPSDRFSAERTGGSVSTLTIQRTQQEDSAVYLCASRSTGGEQFFGPGTRLTVL.

The rearrangement uses TRBV21-1 and TRBJ1-5. TRBV21-1 is classified as a pseudogene. The CDR3 contains 18 residues. CDR3 loop: CASSTGGVGAYSNQPQHF. As DNA, the CDR3 is TGTGCCAGCAGCACTGGAGGGGTCGGGGCTTATAGCAATCAGCCCCAGCATTTT.

The J gene is TRBJ1-2, the V gene TRBV7-9; D unresolved. Germline-derived CDR1 and CDR2 are SEHNR and FQNEAQ (reference sequence). The V and J ends lost 5 bases and 8 bases respectively, with 9 bases between them. The CDR3 is 11 amino acids. CDR3 residues: CASSLLTGYTF. For the CDR3, the DNA is TGTGCCAGCAGCCTCCTAACCGGCTACACCTTC.

The chain is built from TRBV10-3 and TRBJ1-2; 7 bases line up with TRBD1. Per germline, CDR1 ENHRY and CDR2 SYGVKD. The length of the CDR3 is 15 residues. V lost 3 bases to trimming and J lost 0 bases; unmatched junction nucleotides: 4. CDR3 loop: CAISDPGQPNYGYTF. CDR3 DNA: TGTGCCATCAGTGACCCGGGACAGCCTAACTATGGCTACACCTTC.

The chain employs TRBV9 and TRBJ2-1; TRBD1 is a possible D gene (7 bases). V was cut by 5 bases and J by 5 bases, with 17 bases left in between. The CDR3 has 15 amino acids. Germline V gene data show CDR1 as SGDLS and CDR2 as YYNGEE. The CDR3 bases are TGTGCCAGCAGGGAGGGGGCTTTGATGGACAATGAGCAGTTCTTC. This codes for CASREGALMDNEQFF.

This chain joins TRBV11-2 and TRBJ2-3; either TRBD1 or TRBD2 may fit D (5 bases each). The V and J ends lost 6 bases and 6 bases respectively, with 13 bases between them. CDR3 length equals 13 residues. Germline V lookup: CDR1 SGHAT, CDR2 FQNNGV. CDR3 in DNA: TGTGCCAGCAGAATTCAGGGAGAGGATACGCAGTATTTT. Translation: CASRIQGEDTQYF.

This clone appeared once. This chain uses TRBV19 with TRBJ1-6; 7 nucleotides agree with TRBD1. This CDR3 region has 14 residues. CDR1 LNHDA and CDR2 SQIVND come from the germline V gene (reference sequence). V dropped 3 bases and J dropped 6; count of bases not matched to a gene: 2. The CDR3 nucleotides read TGTGCCAGTAGTATGGGACAGACTAATTCACCCCTCCACTTT. Translation gives CASSMGQTNSPLHF. Using reference TRBV19 and TRBJ1-6 for the parts outside the CDR3, the full variable domain is DGGITQSPKYLFRKEGQNVTLSCEQNLNHDAMYWYRQDPGQGLRLIYYSQIVNDFQKGDIAEGYSVSREKKESFPLTVTSAQKNPTAFYLCASSMGQTNSPLHFGNGTRLTVT.

CDR3 amino acids: CASSPNGGYSGNTIYF. CDR3 in DNA: TGTGCCAGCTCACCCAACGGGGGTTACTCTGGAAACACCATATATTTT. The rearrangement links TRBV18 to TRBJ1-3; a weak D match, TRBD1 (5 bases). Germline V gene sequence: CDR1 KGHSH, CDR2 LQKENI. V was shortened by 3 bases and J by 0 bases, with 12 bases between the two germline ends. This CDR3 has 16 amino acids.

This chain uses TRBV7-9 with TRBJ2-3, with 12 positions matching TRBD2. V lost 8 bases to trimming and J lost 5 bases; unmatched junction nucleotides: 5. This CDR3 region has 14 residues. Looked up from germline, CDR1 is SEHNR and CDR2 is FQNEAQ (reference sequence). This chain's CDR3 is CASLTSGGLDTQYF. The DNA of the CDR3 is TGTGCCAGCCTGACTAGCGGGGGCTTAGATACGCAGTATTTT.

J is TRBJ2-5 and V is TRBV7-2; TRBD2 aligns across 13 bases. The CDR3 totals 14 residues. V dropped 6 bases and J dropped 11; count of bases not matched to a gene: 9. CDR1 and CDR2 (germline): SGHTA, FQGNSA. The CDR3: CASRSTSGGPRQYF. In DNA, the CDR3 is TGTGCCAGCAGATCGACTAGCGGGGGGCCTAGACAGTACTTC.

For the CDR3, the DNA is TGTGCCAGCATCCCCTTACAGGGCAACTATGGCTACACCTTC. Translated: CASIPLQGNYGYTF. The rearrangement links TRBV2 to TRBJ1-2, with D possibly being TRBD1 (6 bases). V was clipped by 7 bases and J by 2 bases, with 14 bases between them. The CDR3 contains 14 residues. Germline assignment: CDR1 SNHLY and CDR2 FYNNEI.

This clone appeared a few times. The chain has TRBV19 and TRBJ1-3; D gene uncertain. Looked up from germline, CDR1 is LNHDA and CDR2 is SQIVND (reference sequence). There are 11 residues in the CDR3. Between the trimmed V and J ends, which lost 7 bases and 3 bases, there was a span of 4 bases. CDR3 nucleotides: TGTGCCAGTATGGATGGAAACACCATATATTTT. It yields the protein CASMDGNTIYF.